The rows below give T cell receptor beta chains drawn from one sample of a study of graft-versus-host responses after intestinal transplantation. TCRdb keeps only in-frame clones here, not all; method: immunoSEQ multiplex PCR. The table includes tens of thousands of clones, roughly 90% detected once. The sample consisted of ileum tissue, taken around 190 days after intestinal transplant. These TCRs come from a human patient who received an intestinal transplant, so some T cells may come from the graft donor. The CDR3 runs from the conserved cysteine through the conserved F or W. Fields, in order: J gene, D gene, V gene, CDR3 DNA, CDR3 protein. The D gene is left open where the match is weak.

J: TRBJ2-3
D: NA
V: TRBV13
DNA: TGTGCCAGCGGGGACGTAGATACGCAGTATTTT
CDR3: CASGDVDTQYF

J: TRBJ2-7
D: TRBD2
V: TRBV13
DNA: TGTGCCAGCAGCCCTTCCCAGCGGGAGATCCCCTACGAGCAGTACTTC
CDR3: CASSPSQREIPYEQYF

J: TRBJ2-5
D: NA
V: TRBV10-3
DNA: TGTGCCATCGCCCCTAGGGGCCGGGAGACCCAGTACTTC
CDR3: CAIAPRGRETQYF

J: TRBJ2-3
D: TRBD2
V: TRBV4-2
DNA: TGTGCCAGCAGCCAAGAATTGGCTAGCGGGGACGCAGATACGCAGTATTTT
CDR3: CASSQELASGDADTQYF

J: TRBJ1-1
D: TRBD1
V: TRBV27
DNA: TGTGCCAGCAGTGTTCCCGGGACAGCGAACACTGAAGCTTTCTTT
CDR3: CASSVPGTANTEAFF

J: TRBJ2-7
D: TRBD1
V: TRBV4-1
DNA: TGCGCCAGCAGCTCGGACAGGGGTTCCTACGAGCAGTACTTC
CDR3: CASSSDRGSYEQYF

J: TRBJ2-3
D: NA
V: TRBV7-3
DNA: TGTGCCAGCAGTCCACCTAGCGCTTATACGCAGTATTTT
CDR3: CASSPPSAYTQYF

J: TRBJ2-1
D: TRBD2
V: TRBV27
DNA: TGTGCCAGCGGGCCGGCGGGAGGTTACTACAATGAGCAGTTCTTC
CDR3: CASGPAGGYYNEQFF

J: TRBJ1-2
D: NA
V: TRBV10-1
DNA: TGCGCCAGCAGTGAGTCGGGGGGCTATGGCTACACCTTC
CDR3: CASSESGGYGYTF

J: TRBJ1-3
D: NA
V: TRBV4-1
DNA: TGCGCCAGCAGCCAAGAGAAAGAAGACACCATATATTTT
CDR3: CASSQEKEDTIYF

J: TRBJ2-5
D: NA
V: TRBV2
DNA: TGTGCCACTCGGACAGTCCAAGAGACCCAGTACTTC
CDR3: CATRTVQETQYF

J: TRBJ1-3
D: NA
V: TRBV19
DNA: TGTGCCAGTAGGGCCCTACAGGGAAGCTCTGGAAACACCATATATTTT
CDR3: CASRALQGSSGNTIYF